The clone carrying this T cell receptor (beta chain) was seen a handful of times. Indicated time point: newly diagnosed GD, antithyroid drugs for less than 3 months. From RNA extracted from PBMCs, the TCR library was made. Libraries of TCR beta came from iRepertoire HTBI primers plus Arm-PCR of CDR3 regions. Under the authors' procedure: Samples revealed under 65 TRBV and approximately 15 TRBJ segments. Using its own MiXCR run on the multiplex PCR reads, TCRdb lists one record per CDR3 protein. The V and J calls here are based on TCRdb, not the publication. The sample carries roughly 520,000 distinct CDR3 sequences, about 12% recorded once. The sample belongs to a study of regulatory T cells in long-lasting Graves disease. This CDR3 is 14 amino acids long. Trimming took 4 bases from V and 5 from J, leaving 11 bases between them. Germline values: CDR1 MGHRA, CDR2 YSYEKL. These data were also filed under a second study, of T cells in Graves' hyperthyroidism and ophthalmopathy. That source notes: Blood also showed most of the thyroid clonotypes that were expanded above 0.001.

This receptor was obtained from a woman aged 30 to 39 with Graves disease. Sequencing used peripheral blood mononuclear cells (PBMCs), obtained at new diagnosis, from a patient treated with antithyroid drugs. V gene TRBV4-1 combines with J gene TRBJ2-2, with a tentative D call TRBD1 (6 bases). As DNA, the CDR3 is TGCGCCAGCAGCCGCCACAGGGATACCGGGGAGCTGTTTTTT. Amino acid sequence: CASSRHRDTGELFF.